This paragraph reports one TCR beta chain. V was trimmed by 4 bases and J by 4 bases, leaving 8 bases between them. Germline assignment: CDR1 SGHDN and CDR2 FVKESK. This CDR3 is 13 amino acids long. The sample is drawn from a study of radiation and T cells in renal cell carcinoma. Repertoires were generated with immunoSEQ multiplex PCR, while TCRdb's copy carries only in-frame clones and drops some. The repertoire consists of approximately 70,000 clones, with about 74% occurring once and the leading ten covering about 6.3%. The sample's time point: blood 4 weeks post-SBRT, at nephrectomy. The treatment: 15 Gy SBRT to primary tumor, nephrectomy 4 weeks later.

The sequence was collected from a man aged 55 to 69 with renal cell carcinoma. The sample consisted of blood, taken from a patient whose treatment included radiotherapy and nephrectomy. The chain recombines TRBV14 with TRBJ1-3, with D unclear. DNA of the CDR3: TGTGCCAGCAGCCTCGGACGGGGAAACACCATATATTTT. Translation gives CASSLGRGNTIYF.